A selection of T cell receptor beta chains follows, all from one sample in a study of post-analysis software for immune sequencing data. TCRdb re-called the PCR reads through MiXCR, storing one row per CDR3 protein. There are 600,000 to 750,000 distinct CDR3 sequences in the sample; approximately 60% occur only once, and roughly 10% lies in the top ten. The source material was blood. The receptor set was obtained from a girl aged 2-10 years with multiple sclerosis. Both conserved end residues are part of each CDR3. A D gene is named only where the DNA matches it firmly. Only some rows state a clone size, as once, few, many or a class for expanded clones.

clone_size	v_call	d_call	j_call	cdr3_aa	cdr3_nt
few	TRBV11-2	NA	TRBJ2-1	CASSLNGVQIHEQFF	TGTGCCAGCAGCTTAAATGGGGTACAAATCCATGAGCAGTTCTTC
NA	TRBV9	NA	TRBJ2-2	CASSPSGEVDTGELFF	TGTGCCAGCAGCCCTTCGGGGGAGGTGGACACCGGGGAGCTGTTTTTT
NA	TRBV6-1	TRBD2	TRBJ2-3	CASKGPGLAVSTDTQYF	TGTGCCAGCAAAGGCCCGGGACTAGCGGTGAGCACAGATACGCAGTATTTT
NA	TRBV19	TRBD1	TRBJ1-4	CASSPKPGQGAATNEKLFF	TGTGCCAGTAGTCCGAAACCGGGACAGGGGGCGGCAACTAATGAAAAACTGTTTTTT
few	TRBV7-9	TRBD1	TRBJ1-5	CASSLSTGTGGNQPQHF	TGTGCCAGCAGTTTATCCACCGGGACAGGGGGGAATCAGCCCCAGCATTTT
NA	TRBV5-6	TRBD1	TRBJ1-2	CASSSPYGTGNSGYTF	TGTGCCAGCAGCTCCCCATACGGGACAGGGAATTCGGGATACACCTTC
NA	TRBV6-5	NA	TRBJ1-6	CASSYPTPWAPLHF	TGTGCCAGCAGTTACCCCACCCCATGGGCACCCCTCCACTTT
NA	TRBV2	NA	TRBJ2-1	CASSATRTSYNEQFF	TGTGCCAGCAGCGCGACTAGGACTTCCTACAATGAGCAGTTCTTC
NA	TRBV3-1	NA	TRBJ1-2	CASSPRRGGYGYTF	TGTGCCAGCAGCCCCCGCCGGGGTGGCTATGGCTACACCTTC
NA	TRBV9	NA	TRBJ2-1	CASSDDRDSILDEQFF	TGTGCCAGCAGCGACGACCGGGACTCCATATTGGATGAGCAGTTCTTC
NA	TRBV29-1	NA	TRBJ1-1	CSVVTGYEAFF	TGCAGCGTTGTGACAGGCTATGAAGCTTTCTTT
NA	TRBV29-1	NA	TRBJ1-6	CSVGSRVGSPLHF	TGCAGCGTTGGGAGCAGGGTTGGTTCACCCCTCCACTTT
few	TRBV20-1	TRBD2	TRBJ2-1	CSASGRGSYNEQFF	TGCAGTGCTAGCGGGAGGGGTTCCTACAATGAGCAGTTCTTC
NA	TRBV29-1	NA	TRBJ2-5	CSVSPGQTQYF	TGCAGCGTTAGCCCGGGGCAGACCCAGTACTTC
once	TRBV5-1	NA	TRBJ2-5	CASTPDRETQYF	TGCGCCAGCACACCGGACCGGGAGACCCAGTACTTC
NA	TRBV5-1	NA	TRBJ2-7	CASSKEPTGEKEQYF	TGCGCCAGCAGCAAAGAACCGACAGGTGAAAAGGAGCAGTACTTC
once	TRBV4-2	NA	TRBJ2-3	CASSQGSAGYLRPDTQYF	TGTGCCAGCAGCCAAGGGTCGGCGGGTTATCTGCGCCCAGATACGCAGTATTTT